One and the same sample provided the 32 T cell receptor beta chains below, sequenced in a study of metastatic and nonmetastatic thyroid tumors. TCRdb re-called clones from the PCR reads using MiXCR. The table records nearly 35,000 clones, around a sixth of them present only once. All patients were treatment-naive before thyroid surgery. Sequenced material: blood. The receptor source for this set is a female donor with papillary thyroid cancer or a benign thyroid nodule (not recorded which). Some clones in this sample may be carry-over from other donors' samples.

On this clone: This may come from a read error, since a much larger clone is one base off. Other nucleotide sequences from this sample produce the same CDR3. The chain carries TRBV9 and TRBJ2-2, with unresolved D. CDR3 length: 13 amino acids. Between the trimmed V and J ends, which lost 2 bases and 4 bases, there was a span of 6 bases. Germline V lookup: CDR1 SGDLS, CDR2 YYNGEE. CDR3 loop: CASSVDLTGELFF. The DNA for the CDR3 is TGTGCCAGCAGCGTGGATCTCACCGGGGAGCTGTTTTTT. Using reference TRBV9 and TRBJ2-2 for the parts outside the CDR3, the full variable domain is DSGVTQTPKHLITATGQRVTLRCSPRSGDLSVYWYQQSLDQGLQFLIQYYNGEERAKGNILERFSAQQFPDLHSELNLSSLELGDSALYFCASSVDLTGELFFGEGSRLTVL.

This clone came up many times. The CDR3 loop is CASNRGNANYGYTF. For the CDR3, the DNA is TGTGCCAGTAACAGGGGGAATGCTAACTATGGCTACACCTTC. The V gene is TRBV7-9, the J gene TRBJ1-2; 8 bases are a match to TRBD1. The CDR3 runs 14 residues. In germline, CDR1 is SEHNR, CDR2 FQNEAQ (reference sequence). V was pared by 9 bases and J by 0 bases, with 6 bases of the junction left unmatched.

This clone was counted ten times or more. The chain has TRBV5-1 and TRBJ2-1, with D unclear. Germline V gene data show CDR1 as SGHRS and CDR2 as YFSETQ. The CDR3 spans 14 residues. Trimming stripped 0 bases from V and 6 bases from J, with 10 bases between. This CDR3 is CASSLDSRINEQFF. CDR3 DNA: TGCGCCAGCAGCTTGGACTCCCGTATCAATGAGCAGTTCTTC.

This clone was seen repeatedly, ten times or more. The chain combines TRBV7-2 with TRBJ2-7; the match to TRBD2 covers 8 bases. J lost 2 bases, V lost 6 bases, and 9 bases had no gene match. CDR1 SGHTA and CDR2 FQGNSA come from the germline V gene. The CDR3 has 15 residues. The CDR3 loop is CASSVLPGGAYEQYF. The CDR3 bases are TGTGCCAGCAGTGTCCTTCCGGGAGGGGCCTACGAGCAGTACTTC. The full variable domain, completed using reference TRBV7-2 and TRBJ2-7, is GAGVSQSPSNKVTEKGKDVELRCDPISGHTALYWYRQSLGQGLEFLIYFQGNSAPDKSGLPSDRFSAERTGGSVSTLTIQRTQQEDSAVYLCASSVLPGGAYEQYFGPGTRLTVT.

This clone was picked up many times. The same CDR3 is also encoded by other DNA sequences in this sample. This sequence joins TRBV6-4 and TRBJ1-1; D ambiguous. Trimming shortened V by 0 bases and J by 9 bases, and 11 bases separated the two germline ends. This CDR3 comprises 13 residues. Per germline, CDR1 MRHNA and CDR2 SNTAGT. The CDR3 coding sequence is TGTGCCAGCAGTGACTCGATTCACGGTAAAGCTTTCTTT. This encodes CASSDSIHGKAFF.

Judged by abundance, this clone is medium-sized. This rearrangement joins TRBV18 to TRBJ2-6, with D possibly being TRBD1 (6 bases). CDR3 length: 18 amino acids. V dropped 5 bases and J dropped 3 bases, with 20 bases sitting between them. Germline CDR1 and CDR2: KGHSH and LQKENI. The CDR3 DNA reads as TGTGCCAGCTCATCTACCTCTGACAGGAACGGTGGGGCCAACGTCCTGACTTTC. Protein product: CASSSTSDRNGGANVLTF.

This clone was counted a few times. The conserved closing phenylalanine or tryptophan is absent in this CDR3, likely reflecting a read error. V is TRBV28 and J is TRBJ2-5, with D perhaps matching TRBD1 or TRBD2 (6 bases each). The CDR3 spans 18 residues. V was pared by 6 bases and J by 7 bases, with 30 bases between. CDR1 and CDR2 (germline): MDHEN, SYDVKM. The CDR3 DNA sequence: TGTGCCAGCAGCACTCCCACCGGGACATGGCCTTTCGGGGGGACCCAGTACCTC. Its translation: CASSTPTGTWPFGGTQYL.

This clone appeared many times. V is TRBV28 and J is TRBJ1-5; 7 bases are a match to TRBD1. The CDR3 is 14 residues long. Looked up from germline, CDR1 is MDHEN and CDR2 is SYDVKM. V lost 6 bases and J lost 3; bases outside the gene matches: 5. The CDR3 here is CASSGTVVNQPQHF. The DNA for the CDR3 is TGTGCCAGCAGCGGGACAGTAGTCAATCAGCCCCAGCATTTT.

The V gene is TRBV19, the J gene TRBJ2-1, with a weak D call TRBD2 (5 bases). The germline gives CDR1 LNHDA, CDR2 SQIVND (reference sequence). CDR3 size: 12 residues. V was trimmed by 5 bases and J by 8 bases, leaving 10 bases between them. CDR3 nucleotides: TGTGCCAGTAGTCCCGCCGGGGATGAGCAGTTCTTC. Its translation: CASSPAGDEQFF.

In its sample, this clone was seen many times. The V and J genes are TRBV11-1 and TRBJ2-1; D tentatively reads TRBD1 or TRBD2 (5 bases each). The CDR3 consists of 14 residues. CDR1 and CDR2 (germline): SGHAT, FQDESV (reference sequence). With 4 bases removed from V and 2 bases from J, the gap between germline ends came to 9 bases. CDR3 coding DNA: TGTGCCAGCAGCTGGGACGGAACCTACAATGAGCAGTTCTTC. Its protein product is CASSWDGTYNEQFF. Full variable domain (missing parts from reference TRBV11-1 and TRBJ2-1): EAEVAQSPRYKITEKSQAVAFWCDPISGHATLYWYRQILGQGPELLVQFQDESVVDDSQLPKDRFSAERLKGVDSTLKIQPAELGDSAMYLCASSWDGTYNEQFFGPGTRLTVL.

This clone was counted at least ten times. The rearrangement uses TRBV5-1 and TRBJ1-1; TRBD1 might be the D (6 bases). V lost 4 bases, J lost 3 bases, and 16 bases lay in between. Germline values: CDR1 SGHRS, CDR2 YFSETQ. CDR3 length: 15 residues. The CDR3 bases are TGCGCCAGCAGCGAACAACTGGGGGCCGACACTGAAGCTTTCTTT. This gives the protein CASSEQLGADTEAFF.

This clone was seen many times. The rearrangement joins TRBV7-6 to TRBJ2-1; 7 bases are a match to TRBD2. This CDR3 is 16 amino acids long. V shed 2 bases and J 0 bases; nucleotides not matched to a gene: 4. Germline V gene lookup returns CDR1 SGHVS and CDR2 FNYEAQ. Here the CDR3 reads CASSLRLADSYNEQFF. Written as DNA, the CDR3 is TGTGCCAGCAGCTTACGGCTAGCGGACTCCTACAATGAGCAGTTCTTC. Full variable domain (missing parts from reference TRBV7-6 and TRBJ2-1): GAGVSQSPRYKVTKRGQDVALRCDPISGHVSLYWYRQALGQGPEFLTYFNYEAQQDKSGLPNDRFSAERPEGSISTLTIQRTEQRDSAMYRCASSLRLADSYNEQFFGPGTRLTVL.

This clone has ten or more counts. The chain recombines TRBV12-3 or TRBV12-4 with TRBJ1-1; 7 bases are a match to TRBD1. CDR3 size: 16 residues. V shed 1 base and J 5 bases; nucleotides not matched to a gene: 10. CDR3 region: CASSLGGGRRSTEAFF. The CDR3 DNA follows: TGTGCCAGCAGTTTAGGAGGGGGCCGACGGTCGACTGAAGCTTTCTTT.

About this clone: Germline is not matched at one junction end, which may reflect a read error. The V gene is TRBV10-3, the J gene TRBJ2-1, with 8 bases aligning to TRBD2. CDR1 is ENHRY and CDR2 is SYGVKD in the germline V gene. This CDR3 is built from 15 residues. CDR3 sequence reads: CAISELAGGGNEQLF. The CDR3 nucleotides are TGTGCCATCAGTGAATTGGCGGGAGGAGGTAATGAGCAGCTCTTC.

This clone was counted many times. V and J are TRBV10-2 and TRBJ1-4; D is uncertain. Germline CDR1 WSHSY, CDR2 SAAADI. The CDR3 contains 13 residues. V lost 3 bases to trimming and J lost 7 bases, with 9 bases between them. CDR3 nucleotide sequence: TGCGCCAGCAGTGACGTGGGTAGTGAAAAACTGTTTTTT. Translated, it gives CASSDVGSEKLFF.

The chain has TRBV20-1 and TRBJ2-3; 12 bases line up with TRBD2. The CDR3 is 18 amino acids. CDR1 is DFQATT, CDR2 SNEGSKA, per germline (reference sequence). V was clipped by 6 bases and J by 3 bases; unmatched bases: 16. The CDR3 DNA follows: TGCAGTGCACCCTCCGTGACTAGCGGGGGATTCGGTACAGATACGCAGTATTTT. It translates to CSAPSVTSGGFGTDTQYF.

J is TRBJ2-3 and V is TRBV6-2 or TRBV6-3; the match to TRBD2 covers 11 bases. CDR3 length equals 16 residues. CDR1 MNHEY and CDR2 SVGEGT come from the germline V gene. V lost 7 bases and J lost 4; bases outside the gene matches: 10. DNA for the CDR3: TGTGCCAGCATTCCCCGACTAGCGGGACTGGCAGATACGCAGTATTTT. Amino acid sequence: CASIPRLAGLADTQYF.

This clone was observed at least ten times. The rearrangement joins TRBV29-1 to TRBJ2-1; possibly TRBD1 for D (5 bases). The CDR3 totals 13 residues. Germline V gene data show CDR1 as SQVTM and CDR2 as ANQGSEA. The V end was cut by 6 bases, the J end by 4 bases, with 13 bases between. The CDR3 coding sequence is TGCAGCGTGGGGCAGGGTGGATACAATGAGCAGTTCTTC. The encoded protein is CSVGQGGYNEQFF.

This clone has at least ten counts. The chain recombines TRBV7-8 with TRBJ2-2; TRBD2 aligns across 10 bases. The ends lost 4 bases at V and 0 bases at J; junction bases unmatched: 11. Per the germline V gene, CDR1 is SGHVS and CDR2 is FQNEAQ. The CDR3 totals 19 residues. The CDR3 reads CASSSAPSGRVTNTGELFF. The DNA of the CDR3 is TGTGCCAGCAGCTCTGCGCCTAGCGGGAGAGTGACGAACACCGGGGAGCTGTTTTTT.

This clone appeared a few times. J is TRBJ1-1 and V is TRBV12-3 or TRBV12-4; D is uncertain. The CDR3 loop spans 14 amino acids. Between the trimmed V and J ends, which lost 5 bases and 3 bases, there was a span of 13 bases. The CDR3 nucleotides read TGTGCCAGCAGTCCCCGACACGGGGACACTGAAGCTTTCTTT. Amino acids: CASSPRHGDTEAFF.

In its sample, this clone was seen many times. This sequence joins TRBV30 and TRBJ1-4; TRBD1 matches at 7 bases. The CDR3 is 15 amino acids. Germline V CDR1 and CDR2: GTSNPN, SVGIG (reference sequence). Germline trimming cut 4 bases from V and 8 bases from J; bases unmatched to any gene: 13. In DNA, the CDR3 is TGTGCCTGGAACCCCCGGGAGGGGGCGCGAGAAAAACTGTTTTTT. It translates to CAWNPREGAREKLFF.

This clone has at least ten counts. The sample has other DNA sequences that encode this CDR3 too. CDR3 amino acids: CASSASGQSEAFF. For the CDR3, the DNA is TGTGCCAGCAGCGCCAGCGGACAGTCTGAAGCTTTCTTT. The chain employs TRBV9 and TRBJ1-1, with D maybe TRBD1 (6 bases). Germline V gene sequence: CDR1 SGDLS, CDR2 YYNGEE. The CDR3 has 13 residues. V was cut by 3 bases and J by 6 bases, with 12 bases left in between. The full variable domain, rest sourced from reference TRBV9 and TRBJ1-1, is DSGVTQTPKHLITATGQRVTLRCSPRSGDLSVYWYQQSLDQGLQFLIQYYNGEERAKGNILERFSAQQFPDLHSELNLSSLELGDSALYFCASSASGQSEAFFGQGTRLTVV.

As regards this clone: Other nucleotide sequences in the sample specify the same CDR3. The CDR3 is CASSSRPGDRAQPQHF. The DNA for the CDR3 is TGTGCCAGCAGCTCCCGTCCTGGTGATCGGGCTCAGCCCCAGCATTTT. The chain has TRBV6-1 and TRBJ1-5, with D unresolved. V was clipped by 6 bases and J by 6 bases, with 21 bases between them. This CDR3 region has 16 residues. CDR1 and CDR2 (germline): MNHNS, SASEGT.

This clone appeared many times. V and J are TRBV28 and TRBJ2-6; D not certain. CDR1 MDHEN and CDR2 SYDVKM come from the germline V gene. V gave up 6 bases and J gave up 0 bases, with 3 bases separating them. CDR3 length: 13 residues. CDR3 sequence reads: CASSPSGANVLTF. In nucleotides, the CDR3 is TGTGCCAGCAGCCCCTCTGGGGCCAACGTCCTGACTTTC.

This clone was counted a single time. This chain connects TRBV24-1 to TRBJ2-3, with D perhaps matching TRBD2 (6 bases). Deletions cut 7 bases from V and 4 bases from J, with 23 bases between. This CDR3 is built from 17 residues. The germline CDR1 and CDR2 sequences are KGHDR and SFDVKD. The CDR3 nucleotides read TGTGCCACCAGATTTACCGGGTCCGGAGGGAGCCCAGATACGCAGTATTTT. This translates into CATRFTGSGGSPDTQYF.

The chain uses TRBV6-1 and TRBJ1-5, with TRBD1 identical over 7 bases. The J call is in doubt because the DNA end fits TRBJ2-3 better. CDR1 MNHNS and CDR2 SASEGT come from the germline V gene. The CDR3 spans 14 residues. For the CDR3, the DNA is TGTGCCAGCAGTGCCAGGGACAGCAATCAGCCCCAGTATTTT. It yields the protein CASSARDSNQPQYF.

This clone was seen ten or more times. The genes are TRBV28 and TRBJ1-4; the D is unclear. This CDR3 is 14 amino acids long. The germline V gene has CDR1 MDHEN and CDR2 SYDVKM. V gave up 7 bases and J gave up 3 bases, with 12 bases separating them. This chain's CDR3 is CASTGEVANEKLFF. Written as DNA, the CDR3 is TGTGCCAGCACTGGAGAAGTAGCTAATGAAAAACTGTTTTTT.

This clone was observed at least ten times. CDR3 protein: CASSLSLSGPNEQFF. The CDR3 DNA sequence: TGCGCCAGCAGCTTAAGCCTCTCCGGGCCAAATGAGCAGTTCTTC. V and J are TRBV5-1 and TRBJ2-1; D gene uncertain. The CDR3 contains 15 residues. The germline V and J ends were trimmed by 2 bases and 7 bases, with 16 bases remaining between them. Germline V gene lookup returns CDR1 SGHRS and CDR2 YFSETQ.

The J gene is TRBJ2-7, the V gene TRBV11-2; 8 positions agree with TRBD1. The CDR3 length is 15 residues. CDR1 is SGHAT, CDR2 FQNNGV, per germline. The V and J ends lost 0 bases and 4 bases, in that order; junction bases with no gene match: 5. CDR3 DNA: TGTGCCAGCAGCTTAGAACAGGGGGACGGATACGAGCAGTACTTC. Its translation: CASSLEQGDGYEQYF.

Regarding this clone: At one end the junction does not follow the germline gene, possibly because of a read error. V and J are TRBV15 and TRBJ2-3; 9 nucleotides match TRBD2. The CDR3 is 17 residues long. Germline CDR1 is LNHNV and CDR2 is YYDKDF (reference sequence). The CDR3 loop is CVTSREEEASGTHGQYF. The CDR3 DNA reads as TGTGTCACCAGCAGAGAAGAGGAGGCTAGCGGGACCCATGGGCAGTATTTT.

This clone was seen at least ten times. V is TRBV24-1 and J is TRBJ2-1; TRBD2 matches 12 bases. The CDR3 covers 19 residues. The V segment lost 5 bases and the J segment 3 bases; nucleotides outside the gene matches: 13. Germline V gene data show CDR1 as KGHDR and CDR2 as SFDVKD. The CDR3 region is CATSGVGLAGGEVYNEQFF. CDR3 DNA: TGTGCCACCAGTGGAGTCGGCCTAGCGGGAGGGGAGGTCTACAATGAGCAGTTCTTC.

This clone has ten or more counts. The CDR3 loop reads CSARGWGLAAYNEQFF. The CDR3 nucleotides are TGCAGTGCTAGAGGGTGGGGCCTAGCGGCCTACAATGAGCAGTTCTTC. The V gene is TRBV20-1, the J gene TRBJ2-1; 7 bases align to TRBD2. The CDR3 loop spans 16 amino acids. CDR1 and CDR2 (germline): DFQATT, SNEGSKA (reference sequence). J was trimmed by 2 bases and V by 1 base; bases with no gene match: 8.